The T cell receptor (beta chain) described here comes from a study of T cells in localized non-small cell lung cancer. CDR1 and CDR2 (germline): LNHDA, SQIVND (reference sequence). The CDR3 length is 13 residues. J gave up 2 bases and V 6 bases, and 3 bases lay outside the gene matches. Assay used: immunoSEQ multiplex PCR; TCRdb lists only in-frame clones, some missing. This sample has 70,000 to 95,000 clones; roughly 93% occur once, and the top ten carry about 4%. This chain connects TRBV19 to TRBJ1-1; 7 bases match TRBD1. This TCR was sampled from a woman aged 35 to 70 with stage II squamous cell lung carcinoma. The sequences come from PBMCs, collected before any cancer treatment. As DNA, the CDR3 is TGTGCCAGTAGCCGACAGGGAAACACTGAAGCTTTCTTT. Protein product: CASSRQGNTEAFF.